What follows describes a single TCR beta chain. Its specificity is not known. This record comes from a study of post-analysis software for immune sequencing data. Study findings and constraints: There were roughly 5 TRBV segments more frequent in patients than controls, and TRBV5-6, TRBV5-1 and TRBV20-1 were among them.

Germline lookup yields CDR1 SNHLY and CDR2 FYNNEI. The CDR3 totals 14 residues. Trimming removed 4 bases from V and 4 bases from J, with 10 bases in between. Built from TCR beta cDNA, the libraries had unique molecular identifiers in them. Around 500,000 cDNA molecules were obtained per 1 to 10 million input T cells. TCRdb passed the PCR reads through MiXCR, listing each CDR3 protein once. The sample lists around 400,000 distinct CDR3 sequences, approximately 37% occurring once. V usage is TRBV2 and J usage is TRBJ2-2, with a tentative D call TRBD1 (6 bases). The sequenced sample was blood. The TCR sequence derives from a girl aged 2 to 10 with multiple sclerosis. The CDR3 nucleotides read TGTGCCAGCAGTGTCTCAGGGGTCACCGGGGAGCTGTTTTTT. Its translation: CASSVSGVTGELFF.